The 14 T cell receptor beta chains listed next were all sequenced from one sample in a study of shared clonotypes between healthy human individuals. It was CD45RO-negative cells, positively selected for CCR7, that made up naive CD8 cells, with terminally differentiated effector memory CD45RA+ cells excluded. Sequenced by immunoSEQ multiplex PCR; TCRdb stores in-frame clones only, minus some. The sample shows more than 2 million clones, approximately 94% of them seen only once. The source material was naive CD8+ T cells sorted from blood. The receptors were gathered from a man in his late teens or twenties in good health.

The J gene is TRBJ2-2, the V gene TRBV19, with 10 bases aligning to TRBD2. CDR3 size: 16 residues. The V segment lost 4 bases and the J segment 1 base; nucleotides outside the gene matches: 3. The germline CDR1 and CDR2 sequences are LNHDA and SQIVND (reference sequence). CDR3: CASSTTSGMNTGELFF. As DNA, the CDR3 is TGTGCCAGTAGTACTACTAGCGGGATGAACACCGGGGAGCTGTTTTTT.

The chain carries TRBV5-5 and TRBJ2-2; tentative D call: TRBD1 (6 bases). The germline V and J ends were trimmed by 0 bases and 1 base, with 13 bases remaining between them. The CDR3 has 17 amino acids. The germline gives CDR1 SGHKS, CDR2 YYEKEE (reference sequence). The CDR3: CASSLDTGKGNTGELFF. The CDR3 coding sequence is TGTGCCAGCAGCTTGGACACAGGGAAAGGGAACACCGGGGAGCTGTTTTTT.

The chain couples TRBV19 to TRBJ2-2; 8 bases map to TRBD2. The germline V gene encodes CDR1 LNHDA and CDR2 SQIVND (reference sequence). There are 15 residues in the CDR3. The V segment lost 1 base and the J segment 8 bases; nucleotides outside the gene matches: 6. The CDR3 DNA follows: TGTGCCAGTAGTATAGCGGGAGGGCCCATGGGGGAGCTGTTTTTT. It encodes CASSIAGGPMGELFF.

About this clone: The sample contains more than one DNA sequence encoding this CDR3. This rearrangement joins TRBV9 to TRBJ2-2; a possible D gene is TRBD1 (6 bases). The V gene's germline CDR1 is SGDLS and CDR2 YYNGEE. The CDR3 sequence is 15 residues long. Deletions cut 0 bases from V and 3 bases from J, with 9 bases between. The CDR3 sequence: CASSVVSGDTGELFF. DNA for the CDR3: TGTGCCAGCAGCGTAGTTTCAGGGGACACCGGGGAGCTGTTTTTT.

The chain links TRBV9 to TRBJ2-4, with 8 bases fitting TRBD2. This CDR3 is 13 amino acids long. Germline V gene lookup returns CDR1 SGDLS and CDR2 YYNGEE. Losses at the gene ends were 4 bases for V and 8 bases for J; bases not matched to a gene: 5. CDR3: CASSPGGAYIQYF. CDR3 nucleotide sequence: TGTGCCAGCAGCCCCGGGGGGGCATACATTCAGTACTTC. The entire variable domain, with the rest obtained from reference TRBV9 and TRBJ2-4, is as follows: DSGVTQTPKHLITATGQRVTLRCSPRSGDLSVYWYQQSLDQGLQFLIQYYNGEERAKGNILERFSAQQFPDLHSELNLSSLELGDSALYFCASSPGGAYIQYFGAGTRLSVL.

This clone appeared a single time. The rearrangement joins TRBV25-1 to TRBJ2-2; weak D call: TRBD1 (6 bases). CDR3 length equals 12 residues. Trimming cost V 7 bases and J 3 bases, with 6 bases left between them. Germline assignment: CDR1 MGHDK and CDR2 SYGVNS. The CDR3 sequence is CASTGDTGELFF. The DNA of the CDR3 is TGTGCCAGCACAGGGGACACCGGGGAGCTGTTTTTT.

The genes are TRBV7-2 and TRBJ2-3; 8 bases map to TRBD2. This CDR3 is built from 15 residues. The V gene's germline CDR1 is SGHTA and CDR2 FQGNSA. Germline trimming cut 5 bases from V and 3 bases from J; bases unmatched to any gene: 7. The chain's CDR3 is CASSHAGLATDTQYF. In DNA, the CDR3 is TGTGCCAGCAGCCATGCAGGACTAGCAACAGATACGCAGTATTTT.

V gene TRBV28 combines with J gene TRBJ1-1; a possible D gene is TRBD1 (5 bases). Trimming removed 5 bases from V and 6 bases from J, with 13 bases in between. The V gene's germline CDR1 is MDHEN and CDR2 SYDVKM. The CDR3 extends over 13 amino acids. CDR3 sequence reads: CASSPQAAAEAFF. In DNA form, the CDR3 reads TGTGCCAGCAGTCCACAGGCTGCAGCTGAAGCTTTCTTT.

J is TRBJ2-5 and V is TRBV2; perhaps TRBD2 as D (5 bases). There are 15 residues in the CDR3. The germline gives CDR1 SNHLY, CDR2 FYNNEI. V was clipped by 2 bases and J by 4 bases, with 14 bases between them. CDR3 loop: CASSENEGVRETQYF. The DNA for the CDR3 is TGTGCCAGCAGTGAAAACGAGGGTGTGAGAGAGACCCAGTACTTC.

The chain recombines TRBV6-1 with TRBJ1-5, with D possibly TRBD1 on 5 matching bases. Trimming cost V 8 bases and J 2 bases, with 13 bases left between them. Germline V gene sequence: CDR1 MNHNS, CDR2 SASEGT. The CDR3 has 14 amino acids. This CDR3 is CASWDPWGNQPQHF. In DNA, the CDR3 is TGTGCCAGCTGGGACCCTTGGGGCAATCAGCCCCAGCATTTT.

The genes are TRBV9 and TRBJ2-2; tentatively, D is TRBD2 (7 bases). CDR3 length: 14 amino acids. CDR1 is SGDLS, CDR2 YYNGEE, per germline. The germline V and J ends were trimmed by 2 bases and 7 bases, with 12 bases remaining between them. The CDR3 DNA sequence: TGTGCCAGCAGCGTCGGGGGGCTCAGCGGGGAGCTGTTTTTT. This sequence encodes CASSVGGLSGELFF.

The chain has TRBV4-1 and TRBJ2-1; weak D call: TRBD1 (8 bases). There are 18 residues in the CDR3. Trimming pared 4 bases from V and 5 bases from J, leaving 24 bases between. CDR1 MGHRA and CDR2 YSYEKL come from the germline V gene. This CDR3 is CASSPDRGSTGGDNEQFF. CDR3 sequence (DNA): TGCGCCAGCAGCCCCGACAGGGGCTCTACGGGAGGCGACAATGAGCAGTTCTTC.

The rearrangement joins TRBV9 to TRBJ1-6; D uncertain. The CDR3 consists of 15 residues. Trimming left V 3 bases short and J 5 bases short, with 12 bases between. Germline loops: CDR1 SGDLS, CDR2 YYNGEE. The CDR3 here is CASSAGRTDNSPLHF. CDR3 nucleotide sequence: TGTGCCAGCAGCGCCGGACGGACCGATAATTCACCCCTCCACTTT.

CDR3: CASSTPGGLTTEAFF. Written as DNA, the CDR3 is TGTGCCAGCAGTACCCCGGGGGGATTAACCACTGAAGCTTTCTTT. The rearrangement joins TRBV6-1 to TRBJ1-1; the D gene is possibly TRBD1 (5 bases). Trimming took off 5 bases at V and 4 bases at J, with 17 bases between the two ends. Germline V gene lookup returns CDR1 MNHNS and CDR2 SASEGT. The CDR3 covers 15 residues.